These 2 T cell receptor beta chains share one sample of origin, sequenced in a study of blood T cells in healthy people across ages. Next came a second PCR, run for roughly 7 to 12 cycles, which used a sample-barcoded 5' primer along with a J-beta primer mix. Each CDR3 protein is one row after TCRdb ran MiXCR on the 5' RACE reads. The sample has roughly 1,100,000 distinct CDR3 sequences, under 30% seen once. The same data also went into a second study, on T cells of mothers and their children.

The sample comprised blood. The receptors derive from a girl aged 2-10 years in good health.

This clonotype was seen only a few times. In DNA, the CDR3 is TGCAGCGTTGAGGGGCAGGTCAGGGGCGGGGAGCTGTTTTTT. This encodes CSVEGQVRGGELFF. The V call is TRBV29-1, the J call TRBJ2-2; TRBD1 is a possible D gene (6 bases). Between the trimmed V and J ends, which lost 3 bases and 7 bases, there was a span of 15 bases. The germline V gene has CDR1 SQVTM and CDR2 ANQGSEA. The CDR3 spans 14 residues.

The V and J genes are TRBV29-1 and TRBJ2-5, with TRBD1 as a possible D gene (5 bases). The germline gives CDR1 SQVTM, CDR2 ANQGSEA. V was clipped by 6 bases and J by 7 bases, with 15 bases between them. This CDR3 region has 12 residues. The CDR3 DNA is TGCAGCGTGTTGACAGATGAAGGGACCCAGTACTTC. This sequence encodes CSVLTDEGTQYF. The full variable domain, in which reference TRBV29-1 and TRBJ2-5 provide the parts outside the CDR3, is SAVISQKPSRDICQRGTSLTIQCQVDSQVTMMFWYRQQPGQSLTLIATANQGSEATYESGFVIDKFPISRPNLTFSTLTVSNMSPEDSSIYLCSVLTDEGTQYFGPGTRLLVL.